Each of the 22 T cell receptor beta chains below was sequenced from the same sample in a study of blood T cell repertoires in COVID-19. The repertoire was sequenced with immunoSEQ multiplex PCR; TCRdb's copy has only in-frame clones and lacks some. Of 100,000 to 150,000 clones in the sample, approximately 87% are singletons; the top ten hold 2.5%. The sequenced sample was peripheral blood. These receptors came from a man in his fifties or sixties with active COVID-19.

This clone was picked up a small number of times. V gene TRBV14 combines with J gene TRBJ1-4; D remains unclear. This CDR3 region has 18 residues. CDR1 is SGHDN and CDR2 is FVKESK in the germline V gene. Trimming shortened V by 4 bases and J by 7 bases, and 25 bases separated the two germline ends. For the CDR3, the DNA is TGTGCCAGCAGCCCTCTTACCGCCCGACTCCCCGGGAGTGAAAAACTGTTTTTT. The encoded protein is CASSPLTARLPGSEKLFF.

This chain joins TRBV29-1 and TRBJ2-3, with no clear D. This CDR3 contains 11 residues. The V gene lost 2 bases and the J gene lost 8 bases, with 8 bases spanning the gap. CDR1 is SQVTM, CDR2 ANQGSEA, per germline. CDR3 sequence (DNA): TGCAGCGTTGAACTCCAGATTACGCAGTATTTT. Protein product: CSVELQITQYF.

The chain carries TRBV6-5 and TRBJ1-2, with TRBD1 identical over 7 bases. Trimming removed 6 bases from V and 8 bases from J; junction bases left unmatched: 15. From germline, CDR1 is MNHEY and CDR2 SVGAGI. The CDR3 length is 15 residues. The CDR3: CASSTQRQGTGGYTF. The CDR3 nucleotides read TGTGCCAGCAGCACCCAAAGACAGGGCACGGGGGGCTACACCTTC.

The V and J genes are TRBV6-2 or TRBV6-3 and TRBJ1-5, with TRBD1 matching 7 bases. J lost 11 bases, V lost 5 bases, and 6 bases had no gene match. Germline lookup yields CDR1 MNHEY and CDR2 SVGEGT. The CDR3 has 12 amino acids. CDR3 nucleotides: TGTGCCAGCAGTGGGGACAGTGTGTCCCAGCATTTT. It yields the protein CASSGDSVSQHF.

V gene TRBV19 combines with J gene TRBJ2-1; 9 bases agree with TRBD1. Germline CDR1 LNHDA, CDR2 SQIVND (reference sequence). There are 13 residues in the CDR3. Trimming took 1 base from V and 12 from J; bases not matched to a gene: 4. The CDR3 region has the DNA TGTGCCAGTAGTATAGGAACAGGGGGCCGGCAGTTCTTC. The encoded protein is CASSIGTGGRQFF.

The V and J genes are TRBV27 and TRBJ2-1, with D perhaps matching TRBD2 (6 bases). V lost 0 bases to trimming and J lost 0 bases, with 24 bases between them. Germline loops: CDR1 MNHEY, CDR2 SMNVEV (reference sequence). The CDR3 length is 21 residues. This CDR3 reads CASSLSRKIWGTSLSYNEQFF. The CDR3 bases are TGTGCCAGCAGTTTATCGAGGAAAATCTGGGGTACTAGCCTCTCCTACAATGAGCAGTTCTTC.

V is TRBV4-3 and J is TRBJ2-3; maybe TRBD2 (7 bases). The CDR3 extends over 15 amino acids. Germline V lookup: CDR1 LGHNA, CDR2 YSLEER. V was trimmed by 2 bases and J by 2 bases, leaving 11 bases between them. CDR3 amino acids: CASSQSRGPTDTQYF. CDR3 sequence (DNA): TGCGCCAGCAGCCAATCGCGGGGGCCCACAGATACGCAGTATTTT.

J is TRBJ1-5 and V is TRBV3-1 (or the pseudogene TRBV3-2), with no clear D. This CDR3 has 16 residues. Germline CDR1 LGHDT, CDR2 YNNKEL (reference sequence). Trimming removed 1 base at V and 2 bases at J, with 12 bases between. The CDR3 DNA follows: TGTGCCAGCAGCCAAGGGCCGGGGTACGGCAATCAGCCCCAGCATTTT. Protein: CASSQGPGYGNQPQHF.

This clone occurred a few times. The genes are TRBV5-1 and TRBJ2-7; possibly TRBD1 for D (5 bases). Germline V gene lookup returns CDR1 SGHRS and CDR2 YFSETQ. Deletions cut 5 bases from V and 2 bases from J, with 23 bases between. The CDR3 length is 17 residues. In DNA form, the CDR3 reads TGCGCCAGCAGTTCATCGCGACAGACGCCTCGTCCCTACGAGCAGTACTTC. Protein product: CASSSSRQTPRPYEQYF.

Points on this clone: The same CDR3 is also encoded by other DNA sequences in this sample. The chain links TRBV7-3 to TRBJ2-1; TRBD1 aligns across 7 bases. V was pared by 4 bases and J by 7 bases, with 4 bases of the junction left unmatched. The CDR3 contains 13 residues. The germline V gene encodes CDR1 SGHTA and CDR2 FQGTGA. The CDR3, as DNA: TGTGCCAGCAGCTCGGGACAGAGGAATGAGCAGTTCTTC. Its translation: CASSSGQRNEQFF.

The rearrangement links TRBV11-2 to TRBJ2-1; D is possibly TRBD1 (5 bases). This CDR3 is 13 amino acids long. In germline, CDR1 is SGHAT, CDR2 FQNNGV. V was clipped by 3 bases and J by 15 bases, with 18 bases between them. CDR3 amino acids: CASSFIGDSPPFF. Here the CDR3 DNA reads TGTGCCAGCAGCTTCATAGGCGACAGTCCCCCGTTCTTC.

The gene calls are TRBV5-1 and TRBJ1-6, with D unclear. The germline CDR1 and CDR2 sequences are SGHRS and YFSETQ. The CDR3 contains 15 residues. V was cut by 0 bases and J by 9 bases, with 13 bases left in between. The CDR3 sequence: CASSLVDLGGSPLHF. CDR3 in DNA: TGCGCCAGCAGCTTGGTAGACCTAGGAGGTTCACCCCTCCACTTT. The full variable domain, completed using reference TRBV5-1 and TRBJ1-6, is KAGVTQTPRYLIKTRGQQVTLSCSPISGHRSVSWYQQTPGQGLQFLFEYFSETQRNKGNFPGRFSGRQFSNSRSEMNVSTLELGDSALYLCASSLVDLGGSPLHFGNGTRLTVT.

The chain has TRBV19 and TRBJ1-2; D is undetermined. CDR3 length: 15 residues. The germline V gene has CDR1 LNHDA and CDR2 SQIVND (reference sequence). V was cut by 5 bases and J by 14 bases, with 27 bases left in between. CDR3 sequence: CASSSPEQASIWLTF. The CDR3 nucleotides are TGTGCCAGTAGTTCCCCTGAGCAGGCTTCGATATGGCTTACCTTC.

V usage is TRBV6-5 and J usage is TRBJ2-3, with TRBD2 matching over 10 bases. The J segment lost 5 bases and the V segment lost 11 bases, leaving 10 bases of the junction unmatched. Germline CDR1 and CDR2: MNHEY and SVGAGI. The CDR3 is 14 amino acids. DNA of the CDR3: TGTGCCTCCCTAAGCGGGGGGGCCATAGATACGCAGTATTTT. This gives the protein CASLSGGAIDTQYF.

The sample holds one count of this clone. This rearrangement joins TRBV19 to TRBJ2-5, with D possibly TRBD1 on 6 matching bases. CDR1 is LNHDA, CDR2 SQIVND, per germline (reference sequence). V shed 0 bases and J shed 4 bases, with 12 bases lying between them. The CDR3 is 15 amino acids. In nucleotides, the CDR3 is TGTGCCAGTAGTATAGAGGGGGCAGTAGGAGAGACCCAGTACTTC. Protein sequence: CASSIEGAVGETQYF.

The CDR3: CASSPGGQTPQPQHF. In nucleotides, the CDR3 is TGTGCCAGCAGCCCAGGGGGACAGACTCCCCAGCCCCAGCATTTT. The rearrangement links TRBV5-4 to TRBJ1-5, with 7 nucleotides matching TRBD1. This CDR3 is 15 amino acids long. J was trimmed by 7 bases and V by 4 bases; bases with no gene match: 11. Germline CDR1 reads SGHNT; CDR2 reads YYREEE (reference sequence).

The chain employs TRBV6-5 and TRBJ2-1; 7 bases agree with TRBD2. Germline CDR1 reads MNHEY; CDR2 reads SVGAGI. CDR3 length: 13 residues. V lost 7 bases to trimming and J lost 9 bases; unmatched junction nucleotides: 9. The chain's CDR3 is CASTTQRGGEQFF. The CDR3 DNA reads as TGTGCCAGCACCACCCAGCGGGGCGGTGAGCAGTTCTTC.

The genes are TRBV30 and TRBJ2-3; 8 nucleotides match TRBD2. The CDR3 consists of 12 residues. Trimming cost V 3 bases and J 10 bases; bases outside gene matches: 6. The germline V gene encodes CDR1 GTSNPN and CDR2 SVGIG (reference sequence). In nucleotides, the CDR3 is TGTGCCTGGAGAACCCCCGGGGGGGCGCAGTATTTT. Translating gives CAWRTPGGAQYF.

This clone was counted a single time. The gene calls are TRBV2 and TRBJ2-3, with D possibly being TRBD1 (6 bases). The germline V gene has CDR1 SNHLY and CDR2 FYNNEI. V dropped 8 bases and J dropped 0 bases, with 15 bases sitting between them. The CDR3 runs to 15 residues. Written as DNA, the CDR3 is TGTGCCAGCGGAGGTCGACAGGCTAGCACAGATACGCAGTATTTT. The encoded protein is CASGGRQASTDTQYF.

The CDR3 nucleotides are TGCGCCAGCACCCAGGAACCTAGCACAGATACGCAGTATTTT. This translates into CASTQEPSTDTQYF. This sequence joins TRBV5-1 and TRBJ2-3; D gene unclear. Germline CDR1 reads SGHRS; CDR2 reads YFSETQ. The germline V and J ends were trimmed by 6 bases and 0 bases, with 11 bases remaining between them. This CDR3 is built from 14 residues.

V gene TRBV3-1 (or the pseudogene TRBV3-2) combines with J gene TRBJ2-7; tentatively, D is TRBD2 (5 bases). V lost 1 base to trimming and J lost 6 bases, with 13 bases between them. The germline V gene encodes CDR1 LGHDT and CDR2 YNNKEL (reference sequence). This CDR3 region has 14 residues. The CDR3 is CASSQVIGEGEQYF. CDR3 sequence (DNA): TGTGCCAGCAGCCAAGTCATCGGAGAGGGCGAGCAGTACTTC.

The rearrangement links TRBV7-9 to TRBJ1-4; D unresolved. CDR3 length: 14 residues. Per the germline V gene, CDR1 is SEHNR and CDR2 is FQNEAQ (reference sequence). Between the trimmed V and J ends, which lost 3 bases and 4 bases, there was a span of 9 bases. This chain's CDR3 is CASSFRGDNEKLFF. The CDR3 nucleotides read TGTGCCAGCAGCTTCCGGGGTGATAATGAAAAACTGTTTTTT.